This T cell receptor beta chain was identified during a study of blood T cells in healthy people across ages. Sample-barcoded 5' priming and a J-beta primer mix drove a second PCR of roughly 7 to 11 cycles. MiXCR, run by TCRdb on the 5' RACE reads, gives a single entry per CDR3 protein. The repertoire holds more than 1,400,000 distinct CDR3 sequences, with 42% as singletons. Germline V lookup: CDR1 KGHSH, CDR2 LQKENI. CDR3 length equals 16 residues. V dropped 0 bases and J dropped 5; count of bases not matched to a gene: 5. Study-wide results and caveats: The study lacked donor CMV status, which possibly confounded expanded clonotype changes.

The table lists this clonotype with a few counts. Antigen: not known. The sample consisted of blood. The TCR was taken from a woman aged 18-29 years in good health. The chain uses TRBV18 and TRBJ2-5, with 11 nucleotides matching TRBD2. The CDR3 bases are TGTGCCAGCTCACCACCTAGCGGGAGGGCCAAGGAGACCCAGTACTTC. Translating it yields CASSPPSGRAKETQYF.